The rows below give T cell receptor beta chains drawn from one sample of a study of regulatory T cells in long-lasting Graves disease. TCRdb re-called the multiplex PCR reads through MiXCR, storing one row per CDR3 protein. The table shows 370,000 or so distinct CDR3 sequences, with about 17% occurring only once. The sample was also reused in another study, on T cells in Graves' hyperthyroidism and ophthalmopathy.

Sequences were derived from peripheral blood mononuclear cells (PBMCs), sampled at new diagnosis, from a patient treated with antithyroid drugs. The receptor source for this set is a woman between 18 and 29 years old with Graves disease. CDR3s include the opening cysteine and the closing phenylalanine or tryptophan. D genes are given only for firm matches. A clone size is listed for some rows: how often the clone was seen (once, few, many), or a class if it is expanded.

>TRBV5-1|TRBJ1-2|-|many
TGCGCCAGCAGCCCCAGGGGAGAGGTCGGCTACACCTTC
CASSPRGEVGYTF
>TRBV2|TRBJ2-3|-|-
TGTGCCAGCGGACAGGGAGGGCGCACAGATACGCAGTATTTT
CASGQGGRTDTQYF
>TRBV6-1|TRBJ1-2|-|many
TGTGCCAGCAGTGACCAGGGTGCCTATGGCTACACCTTC
CASSDQGAYGYTF
>TRBV5-8|TRBJ1-6|TRBD1|-
TGTGCCAGCAGCCTCCTAACCGGGACAGGGGAAAACTCACCCCTCCACTTT
CASSLLTGTGENSPLHF
>TRBV7-2|TRBJ2-5|TRBD2|few
TGTGCCAGCAGCCTTCGACTAGCGGGGGCCGCAGAGACCCAGTACTTC
CASSLRLAGAAETQYF
>TRBV29-1|TRBJ2-3|-|many
TGCAGCGTTGAAGGAGGGCCGGGCGGCACAGATACGCAGTATTTT
CSVEGGPGGTDTQYF
>TRBV29-1|TRBJ1-1|TRBD1|few
TGCAGCGCTCTTCTTGGACAGGGAACTGAAGCTTTCTTT
CSALLGQGTEAFF
>TRBV20-1|TRBJ1-6|TRBD1|-
TGCAGTGCGCCTCCGGGACAGAATTCACCCCGCCACTTT
CSAPPGQNSPRHF
>TRBV24-1|TRBJ2-1|TRBD2|-
TGTGCCACCAGTGATGGGACTAGAGGGAATGAGCAGTTCTTC
CATSDGTRGNEQFF
>TRBV5-6|TRBJ2-2|-|few
TGTGCCAGCAGCTTGTTAATCCATAGCGGGACAGGGATCAGGCGGGACGTGCCCGGGGAGCTGTTTTTT
CASSLLIHSGTGIRRDVPGELFF
>TRBV7-9|TRBJ2-7|TRBD1|few
TGTGCCAGCAGCCATCCTCAAGGGGGACAGGGGGCAAACGAGCAGTACTTC
CASSHPQGGQGANEQYF
>TRBV7-9|TRBJ2-1|-|many
TGTGCCAGCAGCTTAGGCGGCCTGGGCTATTGGAATGAGCAGTTCTTC
CASSLGGLGYWNEQFF
>TRBV9|TRBJ2-3|TRBD2|-
TGTGCCAGCAGCGCATCTAGCGGGGGAGGTACGCAGTATTTT
CASSASSGGGTQYF
>TRBV7-9|TRBJ1-1|-|-
TGTGCCAGCAGCTGGGTCCACACTGAAGCTTTCTTT
CASSWVHTEAFF
>TRBV6-1|TRBJ1-5|-|many
TGTGCCAGCAGACCTGTGCGTTTGGGCCACAATCAGCCCCAGCATTTT
CASRPVRLGHNQPQHF
>TRBV6-1|TRBJ1-3|-|-
TGTGCCAGCAGCCCGAGGGTAAACTCTGGAAACACCATATATTTT
CASSPRVNSGNTIYF
>TRBV6-4|TRBJ2-1|-|-
TGTGCCAGCAGTGACTCTAGCGTCAGCAATGAGCAGTTCTTC
CASSDSSVSNEQFF
>TRBV28|TRBJ1-1|TRBD1|many
TGTGCCAGCAGTTTACCTCCCTTGGCAGGGGGGAACACTGAAGCTTTCTTT
CASSLPPLAGGNTEAFF
>TRBV9|TRBJ2-5|TRBD2|many
TGTGCCAGCAGCGTAGTAGCGGGGGGCCCTTCTGGGACCCAGTACTTC
CASSVVAGGPSGTQYF
>TRBV11-2|TRBJ2-3|-|many
TGTGCCAGCAGCTTGGAGCTAGTTAGCACAGATACGCAGTATTTT
CASSLELVSTDTQYF
>TRBV2|TRBJ2-7|-|many
TGTGCCAGCAGTGGGCAGGACCTCTACGAGCAGTACTTC
CASSGQDLYEQYF
>TRBV6-1|TRBJ2-7|TRBD1|many
TGTGCCAGCAGATGGAAGACAGGGTTCGAGCAGTACTTC
CASRWKTGFEQYF
>TRBV2|TRBJ1-2|-|many
TGTGCCAGCAGTCTGACAGTTAACTATGGCTACACCTTC
CASSLTVNYGYTF
>TRBV18|TRBJ1-5|-|many
TGTGCCAGCTCTCGATCCGGCAATCAGCCCCAGCATTTT
CASSRSGNQPQHF
>TRBV18|TRBJ1-1|-|many
TGTGCCAGCTCACTAAGCAGGGTCGGGGCTGAAGCTTTCTTT
CASSLSRVGAEAFF
>TRBV11-2|TRBJ2-6|-|many
TGTGCCAGCAGCCCGGGGGTGGGGCCAGGGGCCAACGTCCTGACTTTC
CASSPGVGPGANVLTF
>TRBV3-1|TRBJ1-2|-|few
TGTGCCAGCAGCCCGTTGTTCAGGGTTCGCTATGGCTACACCTTC
CASSPLFRVRYGYTF
>TRBV28|TRBJ1-1|-|many
TGTGCCAGCAGTAAAGCAAACAGGAACACTGAAGCTTTCTTT
CASSKANRNTEAFF
>TRBV20-1|TRBJ2-7|-|few
TGCAGTGCTAGAGGGGAGAGAGCAACCCTCCTCTACGAGCAGTACTTC
CSARGERATLLYEQYF
>TRBV5-1|TRBJ2-7|TRBD1|many
TGCGCCAGCAGCTTGGAACCGGACAGGTCCTACGAGCAGTACTTC
CASSLEPDRSYEQYF
>TRBV2|TRBJ2-5|TRBD1|-
TGTGCCAGCGTACCAGGGGGCCTGGAGACCCAGTACTTC
CASVPGGLETQYF
>TRBV5-1|TRBJ2-2|-|many
TGCGCCAGCAGCAAGGGCACCTCGGCGAACACCGGGGAGCTGTTTTTT
CASSKGTSANTGELFF
>TRBV19|TRBJ1-5|-|-
TGTGCCAGTAGTGTAGGGGACTCGGTGGATAGGCGCAATCAGCCCCAGCATTTT
CASSVGDSVDRRNQPQHF
>TRBV28|TRBJ2-3|-|many
TGTGCCAGCAGTACTCACGTGTGGGGGGGCGAGTTGAGGACAGATACGCAGTATTTT
CASSTHVWGGELRTDTQYF
>TRBV20-1|TRBJ2-3|-|many
TGCAGTGCCCGCAGACTGGATAGGGGCGCGGATACGCAGTATTTT
CSARRLDRGADTQYF
>TRBV6-1|TRBJ1-1|-|many
TGTGCCAGCAGTGAACCCTGGGCCAACACTGAAGCTTTCTTT
CASSEPWANTEAFF
>TRBV7-9|TRBJ1-2|-|many
TGTGCCAGCAGCTTAGATCTGGGTTACTATGGCTACACCTTC
CASSLDLGYYGYTF
>TRBV30|TRBJ1-2|-|-
TGTGCCTGGAGAGGTGGCTATGGCTACACCTTC
CAWRGGYGYTF
>TRBV6-1|TRBJ2-7|-|-
TGTGCCAGCAGAAACAGGGATGGGGAGCAGTACTTC
CASRNRDGEQYF
>TRBV10-3|TRBJ2-1|TRBD2|-
TGTGCCATCAGTGAGTCGGGGAAGCGGGGGGACCTCTACAATGAGCAGTTCTTC
CAISESGKRGDLYNEQFF
>TRBV12-3/TRBV12-4|TRBJ1-1|-|few
TGTGCCAGCAGCCGTGAAGCTTTCTTT
CASSREAFF
>TRBV5-4|TRBJ2-1|TRBD2|many
TGTGCCAGCAGCTCACGGACTAGCGGGATTAGTTCCTACAATGAGCAGTTCTTC
CASSSRTSGISSYNEQFF
>TRBV5-1|TRBJ2-3|TRBD1|many
TGTGCCAGCAGCTTGACAGGGGGCGCGGATACGCAGTATTTT
CASSLTGGADTQYF
>TRBV9|TRBJ2-1|-|-
TGTGCCAGCAGCGTAGGGGGTGACGAGACCCGGGGGCAGTTCTTC
CASSVGGDETRGQFF
>TRBV11-2|TRBJ2-7|-|many
TGTGCCAGCAGCTTAGAGTTTCCTAACTCCTACGAGCAGTACTTC
CASSLEFPNSYEQYF
>TRBV29-1|TRBJ1-4|-|-
TGCAGCGCACTGAAGGGAAAACTGTTTTTT
CSALKGKLFF
>TRBV11-1|TRBJ2-7|TRBD2|many
TGTGCCAGCAGCGACCAGCTGGACGGGAGGCCCCACGAGCAGTACTTC
CASSDQLDGRPHEQYF
>TRBV7-9|TRBJ2-1|-|-
TGTGCCAGCAGCTACCGACAGCACCCCTACAATGAGCAGTTCTTC
CASSYRQHPYNEQFF
>TRBV5-4|TRBJ2-5|-|few
TGTGCCAGCAGCTTGGCTCGGGGGCAAGGGGAGACCCAGTACTTC
CASSLARGQGETQYF
>TRBV11-2|TRBJ2-1|TRBD2|many
TGTGCCAGCAGCTCCCGGACTAGCCCCCCCAACAATGAGCAGTTCTTC
CASSSRTSPPNNEQFF
>TRBV2|TRBJ2-1|TRBD2|once
TGTGCCAGCAGTTTTGATACGACGGGACTAGGGAGGTACAATGAGCAGTTCTTC
CASSFDTTGLGRYNEQFF